Following are 13 T cell receptor beta chains from one sample sequenced in a study of cytomegalovirus exposure and HLA in healthy donors. PCR involved 60 Vbeta and 13 Jbeta primers. Only in-frame clones appear in the TCRdb table, and some are missing; sequencing was by immunoSEQ multiplex PCR. The table shows some 140,000 clones, with roughly 73% occurring only once. Sequenced input: PBMCs. Every receptor here comes from a male donor in good health and CMV-seronegative.

CDR3 region: CASSPSGTEETQYF. The CDR3 DNA follows: TGTGCCAGTAGCCCATCCGGGACAGAAGAGACCCAGTACTTC. The chain carries TRBV19 and TRBJ2-5, with TRBD1 matching over 7 bases. Germline CDR1 LNHDA, CDR2 SQIVND (reference sequence). J lost 3 bases, V lost 6 bases, and 7 bases had no gene match. The CDR3 length is 14 residues.

The chain uses TRBV6-6 and TRBJ2-5, with D perhaps TRBD2 (6 bases). TRBJ2-7 explains the end of the DNA better; the J call may be wrong. The V gene's germline CDR1 is MNHNY and CDR2 SVGAGI (reference sequence). The CDR3 has 14 residues. The CDR3 bases are TGTGCCAGCAGTTACGGAGGGCCCTCCTACGAGCAGTACTTC. Translation gives CASSYGGPSYEQYF.

The V and J genes are TRBV30 and TRBJ2-1; possibly TRBD1 for D (5 bases). V lost 3 bases and J 4 bases, leaving 10 bases between the germline ends. The CDR3 runs to 13 residues. Germline CDR1 reads GTSNPN; CDR2 reads SVGIG (reference sequence). The CDR3 bases are TGTGCCTGGAGGGGGCGTTTTTACAATGAGCAGTTCTTC. Translation: CAWRGRFYNEQFF.

As to this clone: The junction departs from germline at one end; a sequencing error may be responsible. The rearrangement uses TRBV7-7 and TRBJ2-5; TRBD1 might be the D (6 bases). Looked up from germline, CDR1 is SSHAT and CDR2 is FNYEAQ (reference sequence). CDR3 length: 13 residues. The DNA of the CDR3 is TGTGCTAGCAGCTTTGGACAGCAAGAGACCCAGTACTTC. Translated, it gives CASSFGQQETQYF.

A note on this clone: The sample holds other DNA sequences that translate to the same CDR3. The chain is built from TRBV18 and TRBJ1-3; no clear D gene. Trimming stripped 0 bases from V and 0 bases from J, with 9 bases between. The CDR3 is made up of 16 amino acids. Germline values: CDR1 KGHSH, CDR2 LQKENI. CDR3 nucleotides: TGTGCCAGCTCACCACCTTCAGGATCCTCTGGAAACACCATATATTTT. It codes for CASSPPSGSSGNTIYF.

As DNA, the CDR3 is TGCGCCAGCAGCCCCCCCCGGGGGCGGGGGGACTCCTACGAGCAGTACTTC. Its translation: CASSPPRGRGDSYEQYF. The chain couples TRBV5-1 to TRBJ2-7; the match to TRBD2 covers 8 bases. Germline CDR1 reads SGHRS; CDR2 reads YFSETQ. This CDR3 comprises 17 residues. V was clipped by 4 bases and J by 0 bases; unmatched bases: 12.

The chain couples TRBV5-4 to TRBJ1-1; a weak D match, TRBD1 (6 bases). Germline V gives CDR1 SGHNT, CDR2 YYREEE (reference sequence). V lost 4 bases and J 1 base, leaving 14 bases between the germline ends. The CDR3 has 15 amino acids. The CDR3 spells CASSGDTWGNTEAFF. CDR3 DNA sequence: TGTGCCAGCAGCGGGGACACGTGGGGGAACACTGAAGCTTTCTTT. Using reference TRBV5-4 and TRBJ1-1 for the parts outside the CDR3, the full variable domain is ETGVTQSPTHLIKTRGQQVTLRCSSQSGHNTVSWYQQALGQGPQFIFQYYREEENGRGNFPPRFSGLQFPNYSSELNVNALELDDSALYLCASSGDTWGNTEAFFGQGTRLTVV.

The chain carries TRBV30 and TRBJ2-1, with D possibly matching TRBD1 (5 bases). The CDR3 consists of 12 residues. V lost 2 bases and J lost 8, with 10 bases in between. The germline CDR1 and CDR2 sequences are GTSNPN and SVGIG (reference sequence). This CDR3 is CAWSSRADEQFF. The CDR3 region has the DNA TGTGCCTGGAGTAGCAGGGCCGATGAGCAGTTCTTC.

The rearrangement joins TRBV10-3 to TRBJ2-2; tentatively, D is TRBD2 (6 bases). Trimming removed 8 bases from V and 6 bases from J, with 16 bases in between. CDR1 is ENHRY and CDR2 is SYGVKD in the germline V gene. This CDR3 region has 14 residues. The chain's CDR3 is CAIEERRGPGELFF. DNA of the CDR3: TGTGCCATCGAAGAGAGGAGGGGACCCGGGGAGCTGTTTTTT.

V gene TRBV29-1 combines with J gene TRBJ2-5; perhaps TRBD1 as D (6 bases). The V end lost 7 bases, the J end lost 4 bases, and 10 bases lay between the germline ends. This CDR3 comprises 11 residues. The germline V gene encodes CDR1 SQVTM and CDR2 ANQGSEA. Written as DNA, the CDR3 is TGCAGCGCCGTCAGGGGAGAGACCCAGTACTTC. Translation gives CSAVRGETQYF.

On this clone: One end of the junction varies from germline; a read error may be responsible. The V call is TRBV6-1, the J call TRBJ2-2; 8 bases map to TRBD1. This CDR3 spans 14 amino acids. Germline V gene lookup returns CDR1 MNHNS and CDR2 SASEGT. CDR3 nucleotides: TGTGCCAGCAGGACAGGGGTGAACAACGGGGAGCTGTTTTTT. Translation: CASRTGVNNGELFF.

The chain couples TRBV9 to TRBJ1-2; possibly TRBD1 for D (6 bases). The ends were cut back, 4 bases at V and 4 bases at J, with 17 bases in the middle. Germline CDR1 reads SGDLS; CDR2 reads YYNGEE. The CDR3 contains 15 residues. CDR3 sequence reads: CASSPQDRTSYGYTF. The CDR3 DNA follows: TGTGCCAGCAGCCCCCAGGACAGAACTTCCTATGGCTACACCTTC.

This chain links TRBV5-1 with TRBJ1-4, with D perhaps TRBD1 (6 bases). Germline lookup yields CDR1 SGHRS and CDR2 YFSETQ. This CDR3 has 15 residues. Trimming cost V 4 bases and J 2 bases, with 12 bases left between them. The CDR3 DNA reads as TGCGCCAGCAGCATATCAGGGGCGACTAATGAAAAACTGTTTTTT. Its protein product is CASSISGATNEKLFF.